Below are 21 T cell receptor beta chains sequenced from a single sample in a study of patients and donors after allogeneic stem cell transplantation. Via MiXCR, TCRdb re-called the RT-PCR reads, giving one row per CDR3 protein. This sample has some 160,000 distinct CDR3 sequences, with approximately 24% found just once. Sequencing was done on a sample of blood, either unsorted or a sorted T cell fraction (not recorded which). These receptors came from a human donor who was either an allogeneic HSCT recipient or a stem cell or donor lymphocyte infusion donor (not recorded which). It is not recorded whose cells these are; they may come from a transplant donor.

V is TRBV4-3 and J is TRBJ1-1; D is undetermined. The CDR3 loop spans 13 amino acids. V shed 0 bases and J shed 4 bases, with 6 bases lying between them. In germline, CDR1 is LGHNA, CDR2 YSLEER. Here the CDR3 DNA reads TGCGCCAGCAGCCAAGAGAGGGTCACTGAAGCTTTCTTT. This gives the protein CASSQERVTEAFF.

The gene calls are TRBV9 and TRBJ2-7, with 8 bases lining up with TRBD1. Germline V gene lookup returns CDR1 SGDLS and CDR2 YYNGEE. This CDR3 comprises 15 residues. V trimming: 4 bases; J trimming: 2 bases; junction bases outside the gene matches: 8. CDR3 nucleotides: TGTGCCAGCAGCTTTGGGACAGGCCATACCTACGAGCAGTACTTC. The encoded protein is CASSFGTGHTYEQYF.

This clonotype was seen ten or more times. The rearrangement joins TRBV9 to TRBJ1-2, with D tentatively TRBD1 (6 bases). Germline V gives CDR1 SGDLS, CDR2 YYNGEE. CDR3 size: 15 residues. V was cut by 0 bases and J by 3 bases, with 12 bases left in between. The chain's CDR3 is CASSVDGRGDYGYTF. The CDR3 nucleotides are TGTGCCAGCAGCGTAGACGGCAGGGGAGACTATGGCTACACCTTC. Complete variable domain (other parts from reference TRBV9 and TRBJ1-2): DSGVTQTPKHLITATGQRVTLRCSPRSGDLSVYWYQQSLDQGLQFLIQYYNGEERAKGNILERFSAQQFPDLHSELNLSSLELGDSALYFCASSVDGRGDYGYTFGSGTRLTVV.

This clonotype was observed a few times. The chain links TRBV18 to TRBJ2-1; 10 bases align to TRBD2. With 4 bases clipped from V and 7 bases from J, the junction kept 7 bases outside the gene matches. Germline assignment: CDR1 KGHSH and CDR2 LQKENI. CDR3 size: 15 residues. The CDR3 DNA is TGTGCCAGCTCACTCTCCCTAGCGGGAGATAATGAGCAGTTCTTC. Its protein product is CASSLSLAGDNEQFF. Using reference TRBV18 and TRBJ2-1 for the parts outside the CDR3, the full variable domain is NAGVMQNPRHLVRRRGQEARLRCSPMKGHSHVYWYRQLPEEGLKFMVYLQKENIIDESGMPKERFSAEFPKEGPSILRIQQVVRGDSAAYFCASSLSLAGDNEQFFGPGTRLTVL.

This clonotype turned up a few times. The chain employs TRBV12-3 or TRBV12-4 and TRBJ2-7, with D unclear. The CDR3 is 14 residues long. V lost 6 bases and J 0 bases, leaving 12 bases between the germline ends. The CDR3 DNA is TGTGCCAGCAGACTATCCCCGTCCTCCTACGAGCAGTACTTC. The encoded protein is CASRLSPSSYEQYF.

CDR3 residues: CATSRDTRGRNQPQHF. CDR3 coding DNA: TGTGCCACCAGCAGAGATACAAGGGGAAGGAATCAGCCCCAGCATTTT. V gene TRBV15 combines with J gene TRBJ1-5; perhaps TRBD1 as D (5 bases). Germline V gene data show CDR1 as LNHNV and CDR2 as YYDKDF (reference sequence). The CDR3 covers 16 residues. V was trimmed by 0 bases and J by 4 bases, leaving 13 bases between them.

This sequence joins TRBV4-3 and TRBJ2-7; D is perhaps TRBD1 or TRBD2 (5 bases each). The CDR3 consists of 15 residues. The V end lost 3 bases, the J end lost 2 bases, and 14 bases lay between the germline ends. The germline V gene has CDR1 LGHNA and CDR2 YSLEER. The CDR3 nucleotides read TGCGCCAGCAGCCAGCTGAGAACGGGACCCTACGAGCAGTACTTC. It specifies CASSQLRTGPYEQYF.

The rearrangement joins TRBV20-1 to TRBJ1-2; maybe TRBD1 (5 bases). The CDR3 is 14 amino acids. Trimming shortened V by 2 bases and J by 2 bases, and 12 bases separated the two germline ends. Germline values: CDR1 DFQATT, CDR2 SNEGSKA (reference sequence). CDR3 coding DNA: TGCAGTGCTAGAATGCAGGGCGGCAACTATGGCTACACCTTC. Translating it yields CSARMQGGNYGYTF.

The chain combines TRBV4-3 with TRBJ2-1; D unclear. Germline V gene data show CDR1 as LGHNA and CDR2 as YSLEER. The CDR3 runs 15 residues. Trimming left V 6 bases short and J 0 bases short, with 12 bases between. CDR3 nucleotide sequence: TGCGCCAGCAGTTCCACGGTATACTCCTACAATGAGCAGTTCTTC. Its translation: CASSSTVYSYNEQFF.

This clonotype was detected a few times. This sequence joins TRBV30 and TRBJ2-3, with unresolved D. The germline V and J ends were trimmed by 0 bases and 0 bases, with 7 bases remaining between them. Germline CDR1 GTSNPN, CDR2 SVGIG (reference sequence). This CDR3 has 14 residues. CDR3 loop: CAWSVSSSTDTQYF. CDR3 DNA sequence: TGTGCCTGGAGTGTATCCAGTAGCACAGATACGCAGTATTTT.

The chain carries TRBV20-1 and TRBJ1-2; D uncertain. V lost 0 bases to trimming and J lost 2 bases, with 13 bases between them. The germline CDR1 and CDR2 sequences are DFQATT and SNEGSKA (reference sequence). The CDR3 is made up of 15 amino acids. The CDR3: CSARDSYLGNYGYTF. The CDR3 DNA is TGCAGTGCTAGAGACTCTTATCTAGGAAACTATGGCTACACCTTC.

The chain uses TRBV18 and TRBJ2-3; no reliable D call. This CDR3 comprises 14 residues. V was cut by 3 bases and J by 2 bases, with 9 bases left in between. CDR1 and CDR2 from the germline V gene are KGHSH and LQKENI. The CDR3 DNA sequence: TGTGCCAGCTCACCCGGTACCCTCACAGATACGCAGTATTTT. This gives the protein CASSPGTLTDTQYF.

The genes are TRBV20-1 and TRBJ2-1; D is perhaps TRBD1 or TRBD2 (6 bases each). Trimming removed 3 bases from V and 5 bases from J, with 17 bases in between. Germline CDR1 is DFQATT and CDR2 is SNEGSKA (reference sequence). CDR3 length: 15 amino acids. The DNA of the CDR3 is TGCAGTGCTAGCCGCACGGGGGCTAGGGACAATGAGCAGTTCTTC. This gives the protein CSASRTGARDNEQFF.

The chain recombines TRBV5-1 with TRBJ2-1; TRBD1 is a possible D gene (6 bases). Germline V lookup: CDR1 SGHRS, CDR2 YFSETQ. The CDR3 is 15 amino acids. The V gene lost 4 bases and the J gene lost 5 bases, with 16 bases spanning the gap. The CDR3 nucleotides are TGCGCCAGCAGCGTCTTCTGGGGGCCGGACAATGAGCAGTTCTTC. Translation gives CASSVFWGPDNEQFF.

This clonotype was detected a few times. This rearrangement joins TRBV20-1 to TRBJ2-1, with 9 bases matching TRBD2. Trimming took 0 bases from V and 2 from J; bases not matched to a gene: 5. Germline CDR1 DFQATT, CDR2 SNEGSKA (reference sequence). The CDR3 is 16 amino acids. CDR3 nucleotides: TGCAGTGCTAGAGATCCCAGCGGGGGGACCTACAATGAGCAGTTCTTC. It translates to CSARDPSGGTYNEQFF.

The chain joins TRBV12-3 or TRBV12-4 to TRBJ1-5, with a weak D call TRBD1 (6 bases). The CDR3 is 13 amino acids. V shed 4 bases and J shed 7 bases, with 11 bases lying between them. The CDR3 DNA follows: TGTGCCAGCAGTTCCACAGGGACCCAGCCCCAGCATTTT. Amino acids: CASSSTGTQPQHF.

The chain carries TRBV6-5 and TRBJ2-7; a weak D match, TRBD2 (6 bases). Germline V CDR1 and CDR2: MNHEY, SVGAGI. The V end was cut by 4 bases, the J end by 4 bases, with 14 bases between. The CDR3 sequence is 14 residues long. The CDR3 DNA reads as TGTGCCAGCAGTTCGGCCGGGAGTTATTACGAGCAGTACTTC. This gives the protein CASSSAGSYYEQYF.

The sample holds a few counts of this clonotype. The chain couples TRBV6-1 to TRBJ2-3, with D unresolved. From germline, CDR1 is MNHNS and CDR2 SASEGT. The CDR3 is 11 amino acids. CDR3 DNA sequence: TGTGCTAGCCGGGGCACAGATACGCAGTATTTT. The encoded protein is CASRGTDTQYF.

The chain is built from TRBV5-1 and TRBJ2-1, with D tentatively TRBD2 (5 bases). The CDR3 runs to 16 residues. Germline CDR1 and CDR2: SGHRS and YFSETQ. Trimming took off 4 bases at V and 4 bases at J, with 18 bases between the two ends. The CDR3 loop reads CASSPELGARYNEQFF. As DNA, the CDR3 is TGCGCCAGCAGCCCGGAGCTGGGAGCGAGATACAATGAGCAGTTCTTC.

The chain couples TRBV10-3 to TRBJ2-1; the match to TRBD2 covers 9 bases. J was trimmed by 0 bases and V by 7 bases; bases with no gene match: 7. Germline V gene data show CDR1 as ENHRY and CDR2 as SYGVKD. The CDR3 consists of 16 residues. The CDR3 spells CAITASGTSSYNEQFF. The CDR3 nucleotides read TGTGCCATCACCGCTAGCGGGACGAGCTCCTACAATGAGCAGTTCTTC.

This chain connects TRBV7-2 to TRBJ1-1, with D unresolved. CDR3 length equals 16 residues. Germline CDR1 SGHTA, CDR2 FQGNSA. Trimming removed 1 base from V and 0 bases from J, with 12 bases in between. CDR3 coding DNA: TGTGCCAGCAGCTTAGTGGGGTCCGGCATGAACACTGAAGCTTTCTTT. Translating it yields CASSLVGSGMNTEAFF.